These T cell receptor beta chains were read from a single sample in a study of shared clonotypes between healthy human individuals. Method: immunoSEQ multiplex PCR; TCRdb's copy keeps in-frame clones and lacks some. The table lists 560,000 or so clones, 95% to 97% of them singletons. The sample consisted of naive CD8+ T cells sorted from blood. These receptors were obtained from a woman in her thirties in good health. Both conserved end residues are part of each CDR3. D genes are given only for firm matches. Some rows have no size entry. The others give once, few or many, or a class for an expanded clone.

>TRBJ2-1|TRBD2|NA|14|TRBV6-5
TGTGCCAGCAGGACTAGCGGGGTCTACAATGAGCAGTTCTTC
CASRTSGVYNEQFF
>TRBJ1-5|NA|NA|14|TRBV28
TGTGCCAGCAGTTTATCGGCAGTCAATCAGCCCCAGCATTTT
CASSLSAVNQPQHF
>TRBJ2-7|NA|NA|15|TRBV7-9
TGTGCCAGCAGCTTAGCGCAGGGATCAGGGTACGAGCAGTACTTC
CASSLAQGSGYEQYF
>TRBJ1-4|TRBD1|NA|16|TRBV7-9
TGTGCCAGCAGCCTAGGGACAGGGGGAACTAATGAAAAACTGTTTTTT
CASSLGTGGTNEKLFF
>TRBJ2-7|TRBD1|NA|14|TRBV28
TGTGCCAGCAGAGACAGGGGCCTCTCCTACGAGCAGTACTTC
CASRDRGLSYEQYF
>TRBJ2-1|NA|once|15|TRBV7-9
TGTGCCAGCAGCTTAGCTCAGGGTCTGTCCAATGAGCAGTTCTTC
CASSLAQGLSNEQFF
>TRBJ2-5|NA|NA|15|TRBV9
TGTGCCAGCAGCACATACGGGACACCTCAAGAGACCCAGTACTTC
CASSTYGTPQETQYF
>TRBJ2-7|NA|NA|11|TRBV11-2
TGTGCCAGCAGCTTAGGGCGAGACGAGTACTTC
CASSLGRDEYF
>TRBJ1-5|TRBD1|NA|17|TRBV28
TGTGCCAGCAGTCTAACCGGACAGGGGTATGTCGGACAGCCCCAGCATTTT
CASSLTGQGYVGQPQHF
>TRBJ2-7|NA|NA|15|TRBV23-1
TGCGCCAGCAGCAGCAACCGGGACGGGGGCTACGAGCAGTACTTC
CASSSNRDGGYEQYF
>TRBJ2-7|NA|once|15|TRBV7-2
TGTGCCACCGAACCCTTACCCCCGCAGTACTACGAGCAGTACTTC
CATEPLPPQYYEQYF
>TRBJ2-1|TRBD2|NA|17|TRBV27
TGTGCCAGCAGTTTACCCTGGACTAGCGGGGTCTACAGAGAGCAGTTCTTC
CASSLPWTSGVYREQFF
>TRBJ1-5|TRBD1|NA|16|TRBV28
TGTGCCAGCAGAAGGGGACAGGCGTATAGCAATCAGCCCCAGCATTTT
CASRRGQAYSNQPQHF
>TRBJ1-5|NA|NA|15|TRBV5-8
TGTGCCAGCAGCTTGGACCCCGCAGTCAATCAGCCCCAGCATTTT
CASSLDPAVNQPQHF
>TRBJ2-7|TRBD1|NA|15|TRBV7-9
TGTGCCAGCAGTCCCGGGACAGGCCTGTCCTACGAGCAGTACTTC
CASSPGTGLSYEQYF
>TRBJ1-4|TRBD1|NA|15|TRBV5-1
TGCGCCAGCAGCCCGGACAGGGTGCGTCATGAAAAACTGTTTTTT
CASSPDRVRHEKLFF
>TRBJ2-1|NA|NA|19|TRBV7-8
TGTGCCAGCAGCTTATATGCGGGAACGGCCTCCATCTCCTACAATGAGCAGTTCTTC
CASSLYAGTASISYNEQFF
>TRBJ2-1|NA|NA|12|TRBV7-9
TGTGCCAGCAGCTTAGGTGTAAATGAGCAGTTCTTC
CASSLGVNEQFF
>TRBJ2-7|TRBD2|NA|15|TRBV5-4
TGTGCCAGCAGCTTGGCAGCGGGAGAGGGTCGGGAGCAGTACTTC
CASSLAAGEGREQYF
>TRBJ1-1|NA|NA|14|TRBV5-4
TGTGCCAGCAGCTTATCATGGGGAGGGACTGAAGCTTTCTTT
CASSLSWGGTEAFF
>TRBJ2-6|NA|NA|16|TRBV21-1
TGTGCCAGCAGCCGGACAGGGACTTGCGGGGCCAACGTCCTGACTTTC
CASSRTGTCGANVLTF
>TRBJ2-1|TRBD2|NA|15|TRBV27
TGTGCCAGCAAAAAGGCGGGACTAGTGGACAATGAGCAGTTCTTC
CASKKAGLVDNEQFF
>TRBJ2-1|TRBD2|NA|13|TRBV7-6
TGTGCCACCTCTAGCGGGAGAAGCGGTGAGCAGTTCTTC
CATSSGRSGEQFF
>TRBJ2-7|TRBD2|once|14|TRBV27
TGTGCCAGCGCTACTAGCGGGAGTTCGTACGAGCAGTACTTC
CASATSGSSYEQYF
>TRBJ2-1|NA|NA|12|TRBV6-5
TGTGCCAGCGAACAAGCAGGGGGGGGGCAGTTCTTC
CASEQAGGGQFF
>TRBJ2-1|NA|NA|15|TRBV27
TGTGCCAGCAGTTTATCCGGGGCGATATACAATGAGCAGTTCTTC
CASSLSGAIYNEQFF